Following are 11 T cell receptor beta chains from one sample sequenced in a study of vaccination and CD4 T cells after COVID-19. TCRdb fed the PCR reads into MiXCR, producing one record per CDR3 protein. The sample includes 20,000 to 25,000 distinct CDR3 sequences, around three fifths of them seen just once. The specimen comprised CD4+ T cells from blood, sampled before SARS-CoV-2 vaccination. Source of these receptors: a human donor who had recovered from COVID-19.

The chain is built from TRBV2 and TRBJ2-6, with 8 bases fitting TRBD1. This CDR3 comprises 17 residues. Germline loops: CDR1 SNHLY, CDR2 FYNNEI. J lost 0 bases, V lost 7 bases, and 8 bases had no gene match. The CDR3 loop is CASTLDRVGSGANVLTF. CDR3 bases: TGTGCCAGCACTCTGGACAGGGTGGGCTCTGGGGCCAACGTCCTGACTTTC.

The rearrangement uses TRBV28 and TRBJ1-3; D is unclear. The CDR3 contains 12 residues. Germline-derived CDR1 and CDR2 are MDHEN and SYDVKM. V dropped 6 bases and J dropped 0 bases, with 3 bases sitting between them. For the CDR3, the DNA is TGTGCCAGCAGGGTCTCTGGAAACACCATATATTTT. It codes for CASRVSGNTIYF.

The J gene is TRBJ2-7, the V gene TRBV12-3 or TRBV12-4, with 7 positions matching TRBD1. This CDR3 contains 15 residues. The V and J ends lost 6 bases and 0 bases, in that order; junction bases with no gene match: 8. The DNA of the CDR3 is TGTGCCAGCAGCCCTGGACAGGCTATCTCCTACGAGCAGTACTTC. Protein product: CASSPGQAISYEQYF.

The chain employs TRBV6-2 or TRBV6-3 and TRBJ2-3; 9 bases align to TRBD2. With 8 bases clipped from V and 4 bases from J, the junction kept 10 bases outside the gene matches. The CDR3 is made up of 15 amino acids. Germline-derived CDR1 and CDR2 are MNHEY and SVGEGT. Here the CDR3 reads CASASGLANADTQYF. The CDR3 coding sequence is TGTGCCAGCGCAAGCGGACTAGCGAACGCAGATACGCAGTATTTT.

The V and J genes are TRBV28 and TRBJ2-5; D gene uncertain. Trimming shortened V by 7 bases and J by 1 base, and 4 bases separated the two germline ends. Germline V lookup: CDR1 MDHEN, CDR2 SYDVKM. This CDR3 contains 11 residues. The CDR3 loop reads CASKAQETQYF. The CDR3 region has the DNA TGTGCCAGCAAAGCCCAAGAGACCCAGTACTTC.

This clonotype was found a few times. The genes are TRBV25-1 and TRBJ2-2, with D possibly TRBD1 on 6 matching bases. Germline V gene lookup returns CDR1 MGHDK and CDR2 SYGVNS. V was trimmed by 0 bases and J by 4 bases, leaving 12 bases between them. The CDR3 has 16 residues. As DNA, the CDR3 is TGTGCCAGCAGTGAATATCGGGACACACGCACCGGGGAGCTGTTTTTT. It yields the protein CASSEYRDTRTGELFF.

This clonotype occurred a few times. The genes are TRBV4-2 and TRBJ1-5; no reliable D call. The CDR3 sequence is 15 residues long. V gave up 0 bases and J gave up 5 bases, with 11 bases separating them. CDR1 and CDR2 (germline): LGHNA, YNFKEQ. The CDR3 nucleotides read TGTGCCAGCAGCCAAGATAGGAGGACTGATCAGCCCCAGCATTTT. This translates into CASSQDRRTDQPQHF.

The V call is TRBV2, the J call TRBJ1-6, with 7 bases matching TRBD1. Per the germline V gene, CDR1 is SNHLY and CDR2 is FYNNEI. The length of the CDR3 is 13 residues. Trimming took 10 bases from V and 6 from J; bases not matched to a gene: 6. The CDR3 protein is CATERDSNSPLHF. The CDR3 DNA follows: TGTGCCACAGAGCGGGACAGTAATTCACCCCTCCACTTT. The whole variable domain, remainder taken from reference TRBV2 and TRBJ1-6, is EPEVTQTPSHQVTQMGQEVILRCVPISNHLYFYWYRQILGQKVEFLVSFYNNEISEKSEIFDDQFSVERPDGSNFTLKIRSTKLEDSAMYFCATERDSNSPLHFGNGTRLTVT.

This clonotype was recorded only once. The DNA for the CDR3 is TGTGCCAGCAGCTTTGACAGGACTGAAGCTTTCTTT. The encoded protein is CASSFDRTEAFF. The chain employs TRBV5-4 and TRBJ1-1, with a tentative D call TRBD1 (6 bases). Deletions cut 2 bases from V and 5 bases from J, with 7 bases between. CDR1 and CDR2 (germline): SGHNT, YYREEE (reference sequence). This CDR3 has 12 residues.

This clonotype was counted between two and nine times. The chain is built from TRBV27 and TRBJ1-1; D call uncertain. Trimming took 2 bases from V and 4 from J, leaving 14 bases between them. Per the germline V gene, CDR1 is MNHEY and CDR2 is SMNVEV (reference sequence). This CDR3 is built from 15 residues. CDR3 in amino acids: CASSLRWVQGTEAFF. CDR3 DNA sequence: TGTGCCAGCAGTTTACGATGGGTTCAAGGCACTGAAGCTTTCTTT.

The chain combines TRBV12-3 or TRBV12-4 with TRBJ2-2; D remains unclear. The length of the CDR3 is 12 residues. V lost 5 bases to trimming and J lost 7 bases, with 8 bases between them. The CDR3 nucleotides read TGTGCCAGCAGTCTGACCTACGGGGAGCTGTTTTTT. Protein: CASSLTYGELFF.